Each of the 14 T cell receptor beta chains below was sequenced from the same sample in a study of T cell repertoires in cytomegalovirus infection. TCRdb re-analysed the reads in MiXCR, keeping a single row per CDR3 protein. The sample lists 250,000 or so distinct CDR3 sequences; approximately 9.2% were seen once. The sample taken for sequencing was PBMCs. Every receptor here comes from a human donor in good health (CMV status not recorded). Some clones in this sample may be carry-over from other donors' samples.

This clonotype was counted many times. The chain couples TRBV7-2 to TRBJ1-2; 7 bases fit TRBD1. V lost 5 bases, J lost 8 bases, and 5 bases stayed unmatched. The CDR3 totals 12 residues. CDR1 is SGHTA, CDR2 FQGNSA, per germline. CDR3 amino acids: CASSVGGAGYTF. For the CDR3, the DNA is TGTGCCAGCAGCGTAGGGGGCGCCGGCTACACCTTC.

The sample holds many counts of this clonotype. J is TRBJ1-5 and V is TRBV12-3 or TRBV12-4; D is possibly TRBD1 (5 bases). V was cut by 3 bases and J by 4 bases, with 10 bases left in between. This CDR3 region has 14 residues. CDR3 coding DNA: TGTGCCAGCAGTTTCCGGGGACGAAATCAGCCCCAGCATTTT. Protein product: CASSFRGRNQPQHF.

This clonotype was seen repeatedly, ten times or more. The chain recombines TRBV24-1 with TRBJ1-5, with D hard to call. The CDR3 extends over 12 amino acids. The germline V gene encodes CDR1 KGHDR and CDR2 SFDVKD. V lost 4 bases to trimming and J lost 6 bases, with 6 bases between them. The CDR3 reads CATSDRFQPQHF. CDR3 sequence (DNA): TGTGCCACCAGTGACAGATTTCAGCCCCAGCATTTT.

The gene calls are TRBV2 and TRBJ1-6; tentative D call: TRBD1 (6 bases). Germline V gene data show CDR1 as SNHLY and CDR2 as FYNNEI. The germline V and J ends were trimmed by 8 bases and 0 bases, with 14 bases remaining between them. The CDR3 runs to 16 residues. The CDR3 here is CASETGLSSYNSPLHF. The CDR3 bases are TGTGCCAGCGAGACAGGACTTAGCTCCTATAATTCACCCCTCCACTTT.

This clonotype was seen repeatedly, ten times or more. V is TRBV7-2 and J is TRBJ2-3, with 9 bases aligning to TRBD1. CDR3 length: 16 residues. Trimming at V came to 0 bases and at J to 2 bases, leaving 3 bases not matched to a gene. From germline, CDR1 is SGHTA and CDR2 FQGNSA. In nucleotides, the CDR3 is TGTGCCAGCAGCTTAGCGGGGACAGGGACCACAGATACGCAGTATTTT. Its translation: CASSLAGTGTTDTQYF.

In its sample, this clonotype was seen many times. The genes are TRBV19 and TRBJ1-1, with TRBD1 as a possible D gene (5 bases). This CDR3 is 18 amino acids long. Trimming stripped 1 base from V and 0 bases from J, with 18 bases between. Per germline, CDR1 LNHDA and CDR2 SQIVND (reference sequence). The CDR3 region has the DNA TGTGCCAGTAGTATAGCGGGTCCAGGGCGAGTCATGAACACTGAAGCTTTCTTT. Translated: CASSIAGPGRVMNTEAFF.

The chain combines TRBV2 with TRBJ1-3; no firm D call. The CDR3 totals 15 residues. Germline V gene sequence: CDR1 SNHLY, CDR2 FYNNEI. Deletions cut 5 bases from V and 0 bases from J, with 11 bases between. The CDR3 region has the DNA TGTGCCAGCAGTTCGGACGGCATCTCTGGAAACACCATATATTTT. It is translated as CASSSDGISGNTIYF.

This clonotype was observed many times. The chain is built from TRBV7-2 and TRBJ2-1; D is unresolved. Trimming shortened V by 1 base and J by 6 bases, and 10 bases separated the two germline ends. The CDR3 is 14 amino acids. Per the germline V gene, CDR1 is SGHTA and CDR2 is FQGNSA. This CDR3 is CASSLDSGRNEQFF. The DNA of the CDR3 is TGTGCCAGCAGCTTAGATAGTGGCCGCAATGAGCAGTTCTTC.

This clonotype was detected ten times or more. This chain links TRBV7-2 with TRBJ2-3; D possibly uses TRBD1 or TRBD2 (5 bases each). V was shortened by 1 base and J by 11 bases, with 19 bases between the two germline ends. The CDR3 totals 15 residues. In germline, CDR1 is SGHTA, CDR2 FQGNSA. The CDR3 nucleotides read TGTGCCAGCAGCTTAGTGCAGGTGGGGGAAGTGGAGCAGTATTTT. Its translation: CASSLVQVGEVEQYF.

The chain combines TRBV11-2 with TRBJ1-1, with D hard to call. Germline values: CDR1 SGHAT, CDR2 FQNNGV. Trimming left V 0 bases short and J 12 bases short, with 8 bases between. This CDR3 is built from 11 residues. The CDR3 DNA is TGTGCCAGCAGCTTAGATCGGGTAACTTTCTTT. Translated: CASSLDRVTFF.

This clonotype was counted between two and nine times. This chain links TRBV7-2 with TRBJ2-7; 8 bases fit TRBD1. Trimming removed 4 bases from V and 4 bases from J; junction bases left unmatched: 6. The CDR3 contains 14 residues. Germline CDR1 and CDR2: SGHTA and FQGNSA. The CDR3 here is CASSSQTGAYEQYF. CDR3 DNA sequence: TGTGCCAGCAGCTCCCAGACAGGGGCTTACGAGCAGTACTTC.

In its sample, this clonotype was seen many times. This rearrangement joins TRBV23-1 to TRBJ1-1; TRBD1 might be the D (5 bases). TRBV23-1 is identified as an open reading frame with a role that is uncertain. Trimming removed 0 bases at V and 8 bases at J, with 13 bases between. The CDR3 spans 14 residues. The CDR3 loop reads CASSQSEDRPEAFF. The CDR3 nucleotides are TGCGCCAGCAGTCAATCCGAAGACAGACCAGAAGCTTTCTTT.

This clonotype was detected only a few times. The CDR3 DNA reads as TGTGCCAGCAGTTTCAACCTTGGGAGGGCAGATACGCAGTATTTT. Translating gives CASSFNLGRADTQYF. The J gene is TRBJ2-3, the V gene TRBV12-3 or TRBV12-4, with 7 bases identical to TRBD2. With V trimmed by 3 bases and J by 4 bases, 7 bases remained unmatched. CDR3 length: 15 amino acids.

This clonotype appeared many times. This rearrangement joins TRBV7-2 to TRBJ1-6, with D tentatively TRBD1 (6 bases). Germline V gives CDR1 SGHTA, CDR2 FQGNSA. V lost 1 base to trimming and J lost 7 bases, with 14 bases between them. There are 16 residues in the CDR3. This chain's CDR3 is CASSLGTGARNSPLHF. CDR3 sequence (DNA): TGTGCCAGCAGCTTAGGGACGGGGGCTAGGAATTCACCCCTCCACTTT.